This T cell receptor (beta chain) was sequenced during a study of regulatory T cells in long-lasting Graves disease. Study observations and caveats: TCR diversity was lower in persistent Graves' patients (versus newly diagnosed ones). Fewer public clonotypes were shared by new patients (around 960) than by persistent patients (around 2,800).

V lost 4 bases, J lost 6 bases, and 5 bases stayed unmatched. The V gene's germline CDR1 is LNHDA and CDR2 SQIVND (reference sequence). This CDR3 is 15 amino acids long. Relying on iRepertoire HTBI primers and Arm-PCR of CDR3 regions, the team built TCR beta libraries. Each CDR3 protein is one row after TCRdb ran MiXCR on the multiplex PCR reads. Here the sample spans nearly 350,000 distinct CDR3 sequences, about 18% being singletons. About this clonotype itself: Its antigen remains unidentified.

Time point meaning: persistent/refractory GD, antithyroid drugs over 5 years with positive TRAb. The TCR library used RNA extracted from PBMCs. The gene calls are TRBV19 and TRBJ1-4; 10 bases align to TRBD1. Sequencing was performed on peripheral blood mononuclear cells (PBMCs), taken when the disease was refractory, from a patient treated with antithyroid drugs. The TCR comes from a female donor with Graves disease. For the CDR3, the DNA is TGTGCCAGTAGTAACTCCGGGACAGGGGATGAAAAACTGTTTTTT. Translated, it gives CASSNSGTGDEKLFF.